This TCR beta chain was found in a study of T-cell reconstitution after alpha-beta-depleted transplantation in children. Unique molecular identifiers tagged the TCRbeta library. TCRdb processed the PCR reads anew with MiXCR; each CDR3 protein has one entry. The sample contains some 550,000 distinct CDR3 sequences, more than 20% of which appear only once. Concerning this clonotype itself: What it binds is unknown.

Study findings and constraints: Newly made T cells mostly supplied T-cell counts and diversity one year after transplant.

This sequence was found in a boy under three years old who had a stem cell transplant for acute myeloid leukemia, so the T cells may come from the graft donor. Sample: PBMCs, mostly from graft donor cells, taken 360 days after TCRalphabeta/CD19-depleted stem cell transplant.

The CDR3 reads CASSLSTGAAFGYTF. As DNA, the CDR3 is TGTGCCAGCAGTTTAAGTACAGGGGCGGCCTTTGGCTACACCTTC. The chain recombines TRBV12-3 or TRBV12-4 with TRBJ1-2, with 7 nucleotides matching TRBD1. The CDR3 is 15 residues long. The V and J ends lost 2 bases and 7 bases, in that order; junction bases with no gene match: 10.